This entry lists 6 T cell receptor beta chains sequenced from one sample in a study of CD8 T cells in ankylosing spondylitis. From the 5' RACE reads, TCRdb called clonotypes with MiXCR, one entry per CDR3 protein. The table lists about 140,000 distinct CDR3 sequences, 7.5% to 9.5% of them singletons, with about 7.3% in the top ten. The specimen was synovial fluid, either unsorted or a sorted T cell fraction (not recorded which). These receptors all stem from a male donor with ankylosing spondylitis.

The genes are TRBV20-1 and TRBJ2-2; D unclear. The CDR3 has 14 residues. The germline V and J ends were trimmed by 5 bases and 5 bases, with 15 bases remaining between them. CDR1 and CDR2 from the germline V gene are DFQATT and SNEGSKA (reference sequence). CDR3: CSAYASGVTGELFF. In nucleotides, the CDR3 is TGCAGTGCTTACGCATCAGGTGTTACCGGGGAGCTGTTTTTT.

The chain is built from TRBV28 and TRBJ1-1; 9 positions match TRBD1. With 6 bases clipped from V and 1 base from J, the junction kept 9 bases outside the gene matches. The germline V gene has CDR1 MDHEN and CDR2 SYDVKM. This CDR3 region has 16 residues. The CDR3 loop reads CASSLGQGRENTEAFF. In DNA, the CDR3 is TGTGCCAGCAGCCTAGGACAGGGGAGGGAGAACACTGAAGCTTTCTTT. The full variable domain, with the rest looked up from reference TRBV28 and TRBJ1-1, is DVKVTQSSRYLVKRTGEKVFLECVQDMDHENMFWYRQDPGLGLRLIYFSYDVKMKEKGDIPEGYSVSREKKERFSLILESASTNQTSMYLCASSLGQGRENTEAFFGQGTRLTVV.

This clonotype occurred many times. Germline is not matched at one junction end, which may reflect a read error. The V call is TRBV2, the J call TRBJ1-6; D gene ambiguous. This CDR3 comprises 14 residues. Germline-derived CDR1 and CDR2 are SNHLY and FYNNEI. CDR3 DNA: TGTGCCACCAGTCAGAGCTCCTATAATTCACCCCTCCACTTT. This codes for CATSQSSYNSPLHF.

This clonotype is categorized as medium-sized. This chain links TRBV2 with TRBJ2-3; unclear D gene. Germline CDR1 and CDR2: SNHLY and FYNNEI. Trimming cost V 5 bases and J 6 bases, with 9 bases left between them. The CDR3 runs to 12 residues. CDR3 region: CASSPLGDTQYF. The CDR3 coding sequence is TGTGCCAGCAGTCCTCTTGGGGATACGCAGTATTTT.

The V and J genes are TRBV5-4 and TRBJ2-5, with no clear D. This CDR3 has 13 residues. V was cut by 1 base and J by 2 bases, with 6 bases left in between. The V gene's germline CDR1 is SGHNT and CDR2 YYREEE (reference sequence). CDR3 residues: CASSLYSQETQYF. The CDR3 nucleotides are TGTGCCAGCAGCTTGTACAGTCAAGAGACCCAGTACTTC.

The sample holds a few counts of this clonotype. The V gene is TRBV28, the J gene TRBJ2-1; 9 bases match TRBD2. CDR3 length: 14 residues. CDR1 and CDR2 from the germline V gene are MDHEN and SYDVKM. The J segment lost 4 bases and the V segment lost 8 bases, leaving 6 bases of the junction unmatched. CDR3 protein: CASGLAGMYNEQFF. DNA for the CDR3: TGTGCCAGCGGCCTAGCGGGGATGTACAATGAGCAGTTCTTC. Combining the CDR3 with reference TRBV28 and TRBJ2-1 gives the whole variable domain DVKVTQSSRYLVKRTGEKVFLECVQDMDHENMFWYRQDPGLGLRLIYFSYDVKMKEKGDIPEGYSVSREKKERFSLILESASTNQTSMYLCASGLAGMYNEQFFGPGTRLTVL.